The 27 T cell receptor beta chains reported below all come from one sample, sequenced in a study of blood T cell repertoires in COVID-19. Libraries were prepared by immunoSEQ multiplex PCR; TCRdb keeps only in-frame clonotypes and omits some of them. The sample yields around 190,000 clones, about nine tenths seen once. The sample comprised peripheral blood. The receptor set was obtained from a man between 18 and 35 years old with active or convalescent COVID-19.

CDR3 loop: CSVRTGSNQPQHF. In DNA form, the CDR3 reads TGCAGCGTTAGGACAGGTAGCAATCAGCCCCAGCATTTT. The J gene is TRBJ1-5, the V gene TRBV29-1, with 7 bases matching TRBD1. There are 13 residues in the CDR3. Germline V gene data show CDR1 as SQVTM and CDR2 as ANQGSEA. The V segment lost 5 bases and the J segment 0 bases; nucleotides outside the gene matches: 1.

The chain employs TRBV6-1 and TRBJ1-3; D is unresolved. The V end lost 2 bases, the J end lost 2 bases, and 13 bases lay between the germline ends. This CDR3 has 16 residues. In germline, CDR1 is MNHNS, CDR2 SASEGT. The CDR3 spells CASSESRGGAGNTIYF. CDR3 bases: TGTGCCAGCAGTGAAAGTCGGGGAGGAGCTGGAAACACCATATATTTT.

The chain couples TRBV19 to TRBJ1-5, with D possibly being TRBD1 (5 bases). CDR3 length equals 15 residues. CDR1 and CDR2 (germline): LNHDA, SQIVND (reference sequence). V shed 7 bases and J shed 7 bases, with 20 bases lying between them. The CDR3 sequence is CASKQVPGGVQPQHF. CDR3 sequence (DNA): TGTGCCAGTAAACAGGTCCCCGGCGGCGTACAGCCCCAGCATTTT. The variable domain in full, completed from reference TRBV19 and TRBJ1-5, reads DGGITQSPKYLFRKEGQNVTLSCEQNLNHDAMYWYRQDPGQGLRLIYYSQIVNDFQKGDIAEGYSVSREKKESFPLTVTSAQKNPTAFYLCASKQVPGGVQPQHFGDGTRLSIL.

The CDR3 here is CASSSGQGNTIYF. CDR3 in DNA: TGTGCCAGCAGCTCTGGACAGGGAAACACCATATATTTT. The chain uses TRBV7-2 and TRBJ1-3; TRBD1 might be the D (6 bases). Between the trimmed V and J ends, which lost 4 bases and 4 bases, there was a span of 8 bases. CDR3 size: 13 residues. Germline CDR1 is SGHTA and CDR2 is FQGNSA.

The gene calls are TRBV3-1 (or the pseudogene TRBV3-2) and TRBJ1-1; possible D gene TRBD1, 5 bases. Per germline, CDR1 LGHDT and CDR2 YNNKEL (reference sequence). CDR3 length: 16 residues. Trimming shortened V by 0 bases and J by 2 bases, and 13 bases separated the two germline ends. The CDR3 is CASSQEGAGHNTEAFF. CDR3 nucleotide sequence: TGTGCCAGCAGCCAAGAAGGGGCCGGACATAACACTGAAGCTTTCTTT.

This clone turned up a few times. The CDR3 sequence: CAISEEQGANSYEQYF. The CDR3, as DNA: TGTGCCATCAGTGAGGAACAGGGGGCGAACTCCTACGAGCAGTACTTC. This chain connects TRBV10-3 to TRBJ2-7, with 9 nucleotides matching TRBD1. This CDR3 is built from 16 residues. With 2 bases clipped from V and 0 bases from J, the junction kept 5 bases outside the gene matches. Germline loops: CDR1 ENHRY, CDR2 SYGVKD.

CDR3 amino acids: CASSLQGGGGYTF. Here the CDR3 DNA reads TGTGCCAGCAGTTTACAGGGGGGAGGCGGCTACACCTTC. V and J are TRBV7-9 and TRBJ1-2; TRBD1 matches 8 bases. The CDR3 loop spans 13 amino acids. Germline V CDR1 and CDR2: SEHNR, FQNEAQ (reference sequence). J gave up 8 bases and V 6 bases, and 8 bases lay outside the gene matches.

The chain uses TRBV30 and TRBJ2-1; D is uncertain. The CDR3 is 13 amino acids. The germline V gene has CDR1 GTSNPN and CDR2 SVGIG (reference sequence). The V and J ends lost 4 bases and 5 bases respectively, with 12 bases between them. The CDR3 spells CAWTSRRDNEQFF. CDR3 nucleotide sequence: TGTGCCTGGACATCCCGCCGAGACAATGAGCAGTTCTTC.

The V call is TRBV5-1, the J call TRBJ2-5, with D unclear. Trimming left V 3 bases short and J 2 bases short, with 11 bases between. The CDR3 is 14 amino acids. Germline CDR1 SGHRS, CDR2 YFSETQ. CDR3 coding DNA: TGCGCCAGCAGCTCCGATGTGGAGCAAGAGACCCAGTACTTC. It encodes CASSSDVEQETQYF.

The V and J genes are TRBV2 and TRBJ1-4; possibly TRBD1 for D (5 bases). This CDR3 is built from 15 residues. Trimming took 7 bases from V and 11 from J, leaving 23 bases between them. Germline V gives CDR1 SNHLY, CDR2 FYNNEI. The CDR3 nucleotides read TGTGCCAGCACGTCAAGGACAAGTGGCCCTGGGAAACTGTTTTTT. Amino acids: CASTSRTSGPGKLFF.

The chain has TRBV10-3 and TRBJ2-7, with TRBD1 identical over 8 bases. CDR1 is ENHRY and CDR2 is SYGVKD in the germline V gene. This CDR3 contains 13 residues. After removal of 0 bases from V and 6 bases from J, the junction contained 1 base not matched to a gene. The CDR3: CAISESDRVEQYF. The CDR3 DNA follows: TGTGCCATCAGTGAGTCGGACAGGGTCGAGCAGTACTTC.

This chain connects TRBV11-2 to TRBJ1-2; 7 bases agree with TRBD1. J was trimmed by 7 bases and V by 1 base; bases with no gene match: 12. The CDR3 consists of 16 residues. Germline V lookup: CDR1 SGHAT, CDR2 FQNNGV. The CDR3 here is CASSLGTGALRTGYTF. The CDR3 bases are TGTGCCAGCAGCTTAGGGACAGGAGCCCTTAGGACTGGCTACACCTTC. The whole variable domain, filled in from reference TRBV11-2 and TRBJ1-2, reads EAGVAQSPRYKIIEKRQSVAFWCNPISGHATLYWYQQILGQGPKLLIQFQNNGVVDDSQLPKDRFSAERLKGVDSTLKIQPAKLEDSAVYLCASSLGTGALRTGYTFGSGTRLTVV.

The chain is built from TRBV6-5 and TRBJ2-2; tentative D call: TRBD1 (5 bases). Germline-derived CDR1 and CDR2 are MNHEY and SVGAGI. This CDR3 has 16 residues. V lost 0 bases and J 1 base, leaving 9 bases between the germline ends. This CDR3 is CASSYSNTGNTGELFF. For the CDR3, the DNA is TGTGCCAGCAGTTACTCTAATACAGGGAACACCGGGGAGCTGTTTTTT.

V is TRBV25-1 and J is TRBJ1-2; no clear D. Germline assignment: CDR1 MGHDK and CDR2 SYGVNS. The CDR3 length is 13 residues. The V end was cut by 3 bases, the J end by 8 bases, with 13 bases between. CDR3: CASSDSADRGYTF. The DNA for the CDR3 is TGTGCCAGCAGTGATAGCGCAGACCGGGGCTACACCTTC.

This clone has only a few counts. The V and J genes are TRBV3-1 (or the pseudogene TRBV3-2) and TRBJ1-2; 7 nucleotides match TRBD1. Looked up from germline, CDR1 is LGHDT and CDR2 is YNNKEL (reference sequence). Germline trimming cut 4 bases from V and 1 base from J; bases unmatched to any gene: 18. The CDR3 sequence is 19 residues long. The CDR3 spells CASSRNLLSRDRFNYGYTF. In DNA form, the CDR3 reads TGTGCCAGCAGCCGAAATCTACTATCCCGGGACAGATTTAACTATGGCTACACCTTC.

The V and J genes are TRBV5-1 and TRBJ2-4, with TRBD2 matching over 9 bases. This CDR3 contains 16 residues. Germline V gives CDR1 SGHRS, CDR2 YFSETQ. V lost 4 bases to trimming and J lost 2 bases; unmatched junction nucleotides: 7. The CDR3 nucleotides are TGCGCCAGCAGCCCGATAGCGGGAGATTCCAAAAACATTCAGTACTTC. Translated, it gives CASSPIAGDSKNIQYF.

This clone was detected once. The chain is built from TRBV7-2 and TRBJ1-1, with D possibly being TRBD1 (6 bases). This CDR3 has 14 amino acids. The germline gives CDR1 SGHTA, CDR2 FQGNSA. The V end was cut by 5 bases, the J end by 2 bases, with 12 bases between. CDR3 bases: TGTGCCAGCAGCCGTGGACAGATTAACACTGAAGCTTTCTTT. As protein: CASSRGQINTEAFF.

The chain carries TRBV5-1 and TRBJ2-5; TRBD2 matches at 8 bases. The J segment lost 4 bases and the V segment lost 2 bases, leaving 10 bases of the junction unmatched. The germline CDR1 and CDR2 sequences are SGHRS and YFSETQ. The CDR3 length is 16 residues. The CDR3 region has the DNA TGCGCCAGCAGCTTCGCCAGCGGGAGATCGGGAGAGACCCAGTACTTC. Protein sequence: CASSFASGRSGETQYF.

The chain couples TRBV5-1 to TRBJ1-1; the D is unclear. CDR1 and CDR2 (germline): SGHRS, YFSETQ. CDR3 length: 15 residues. V was cut by 5 bases and J by 0 bases, with 14 bases left in between. The CDR3 region has the DNA TGCGCCAGCAGAGATGGACCCGGGATGAACACTGAAGCTTTCTTT. Protein product: CASRDGPGMNTEAFF. The whole variable domain, remainder taken from reference TRBV5-1 and TRBJ1-1, is KAGVTQTPRYLIKTRGQQVTLSCSPISGHRSVSWYQQTPGQGLQFLFEYFSETQRNKGNFPGRFSGRQFSNSRSEMNVSTLELGDSALYLCASRDGPGMNTEAFFGQGTRLTVV.

The rearrangement links TRBV3-1 (or the pseudogene TRBV3-2) to TRBJ1-5; D unresolved. The germline V gene encodes CDR1 LGHDT and CDR2 YNNKEL (reference sequence). V lost 0 bases and J 7 bases, leaving 7 bases between the germline ends. CDR3 size: 13 residues. CDR3 DNA: TGTGCCAGCAGCCAAGACGGCGGGCAGCCCCAGCATTTT. As protein: CASSQDGGQPQHF.

This clone was detected once. This chain uses TRBV11-2 with TRBJ2-3, with a tentative D call TRBD1 (5 bases). The CDR3 runs to 17 residues. Trimming took off 6 bases at V and 0 bases at J, with 19 bases between the two ends. Germline lookup yields CDR1 SGHAT and CDR2 FQNNGV. CDR3 in DNA: TGTGCCAGCAGGACCTTTGGGGCCGCCAGTAGCACAGATACGCAGTATTTT. Protein: CASRTFGAASSTDTQYF.

This clone was recorded only once. The J gene is TRBJ2-2, the V gene TRBV23-1; perhaps TRBD1 as D (5 bases). TRBV23-1 falls under the ORF class, with uncertain function. V lost 7 bases, J lost 4 bases, and 16 bases lay in between. The CDR3 totals 15 residues. DNA of the CDR3: TGCGCCAGCAACGTGCAGGGTTTGGTCACCGGGGAGCTGTTTTTT. Its protein product is CASNVQGLVTGELFF.

The chain recombines TRBV11-3 with TRBJ2-7; 7 bases line up with TRBD2. Per the germline V gene, CDR1 is SGHNT and CDR2 is YENEEA. J gave up 8 bases and V 8 bases, and 15 bases lay outside the gene matches. The CDR3 is 14 amino acids. CDR3 loop: CASREEGRIGKQYF. The CDR3 DNA reads as TGTGCCAGCCGGGAGGAGGGGCGGATAGGAAAGCAGTACTTC.

The chain carries TRBV29-1 and TRBJ2-1; D may be TRBD1 (7 bases). This CDR3 has 13 residues. Germline V gene lookup returns CDR1 SQVTM and CDR2 ANQGSEA. Trimming took off 7 bases at V and 1 base at J, with 11 bases between the two ends. The CDR3 loop is CSGRGQSYNEQFF. Here the CDR3 DNA reads TGCAGCGGGAGGGGACAGTCCTACAATGAGCAGTTCTTC.

CDR3 residues: CSARQINEQFF. CDR3 DNA: TGCAGTGCTAGACAGATCAATGAGCAGTTCTTC. The gene calls are TRBV20-1 and TRBJ2-1; D remains ambiguous. Looked up from germline, CDR1 is DFQATT and CDR2 is SNEGSKA (reference sequence). With 2 bases removed from V and 6 bases from J, the gap between germline ends came to 5 bases. The CDR3 sequence is 11 residues long.

The rearrangement uses TRBV7-9 and TRBJ1-1; a possible D gene is TRBD1 (5 bases). CDR3 size: 13 residues. Germline V gene lookup returns CDR1 SEHNR and CDR2 FQNEAQ (reference sequence). With 5 bases removed from V and 1 base from J, the gap between germline ends came to 8 bases. The CDR3 DNA is TGTGCCAGCAGCCTTGACAGGAACACTGAAGCTTTCTTT. This gives the protein CASSLDRNTEAFF.

This clone was detected only a few times. The J gene is TRBJ2-7, the V gene TRBV7-9; D possibly corresponds to TRBD2 (6 bases). The CDR3 is 14 amino acids. Looked up from germline, CDR1 is SEHNR and CDR2 is FQNEAQ (reference sequence). V dropped 2 bases and J dropped 0 bases, with 8 bases sitting between them. The CDR3 bases are TGTGCCAGCAGCTTAACCGGGAGCTCCTACGAGCAGTACTTC. Residues: CASSLTGSSYEQYF.